This TCR beta chain was identified in a study of vaccination and CD4 T cells after COVID-19. Study information: Post-COVID samples were collected a median approximately 100 days following diagnosis, spanning 35 to 161. Post-vaccine specimens were obtained a median around 79 days after dose two (range 14 to 241). Stimulation of the cells used overlapping spike peptide pools from SARS-CoV-2 and from the common cold coronaviruses HCoV-NL63, HCoV-OC43 and HCoV-229E.

As to treatment: roughly 11-day PBMC culture with coronavirus spike peptide pools or control peptides (ViraFEST assay). In the ViraFEST assay, peptide-pool expansion preceded TCR sequencing of expanded clonotypes. Scientists ran DNA taken from cultured CD4+ T cells through the Oncomine TCR Beta short-read assay for sequencing. TCRdb processed the PCR reads anew with MiXCR; each CDR3 protein has one entry. The data show approximately 15,000 distinct CDR3 sequences, approximately 55% seen once. Details on this clonotype: Its specificity is not known.

The sequencing here drew on CD4+ T cells from blood, cultured in vitro, taken before SARS-CoV-2 vaccination. The TCR was taken from a human donor who had recovered from COVID-19.

This chain's CDR3 is CASRGTRFTGELFF. In DNA form, the CDR3 reads TGTGCCAGCAGAGGGACTAGGTTTACCGGGGAGCTGTTTTTT. V usage is TRBV6-1 and J usage is TRBJ2-2; 8 bases are shared with TRBD2. The CDR3 sequence is 14 residues long. Germline lookup yields CDR1 MNHNS and CDR2 SASEGT. Germline trimming cut 6 bases from V and 5 bases from J; bases unmatched to any gene: 5.